This T cell receptor beta chain was profiled in a study of CD8 T cells in ankylosing spondylitis. General study results and limits: One TCR beta motif, made up of about 8 highly homologous variants, appeared characteristic of ankylosing spondylitis blood.

CDR1 and CDR2 (germline): MNHNS, SASEGT. The CDR3 runs to 14 residues. Trimming left V 6 bases short and J 4 bases short, with 15 bases between. TCRdb recomputed calls from the 5' RACE reads with MiXCR, one row per CDR3 protein. The sample shows under 850,000 distinct CDR3 sequences, around 19% of them seen only once. With respect to this clonotype: Antigen specificity is unknown.

The sequence derives from a male donor with ankylosing spondylitis. The source material was blood, either unsorted or a sorted T cell fraction (not recorded which). The chain recombines TRBV6-1 with TRBJ1-1, with D possibly being TRBD1 (5 bases). The CDR3 protein is CASRTGLRGTEAFF. The CDR3, as DNA: TGTGCCAGCAGGACGGGACTTCGGGGCACTGAAGCTTTCTTT.